The subject of this entry is one T cell receptor beta chain. This clonotype appeared many times. Which antigen it targets is not known. Per-nucleotide qualities are absent, and no much larger clonotype sits a single base away. To synthesize cDNA, template-switch 5'RACE was performed with a primer carrying a 10-nucleotide random unique molecular identifier so that each TCR transcript was tagged. Each sequencing run produced over 160 million TCR-beta sequences covering 15-18 subjects. The RNeasy kit was used for extraction of total RNA. The KAPA Real-time Library Amplification kit was used to amplify TCR-beta VDJ regions with primers targeting the TCR constant region and the 5'RACE anchor. A first PCR added sample indexes and Illumina adaptors, after which a second PCR increased the library yield. After Ampure bead purification, the TCR product of roughly 650 bp was size-selected on a 2% E-gel SizeSelection system. Library quality was checked on a Bioanalyzer, concentration was measured with Qubit, and libraries were quantified with the Kapa Library Quantification kit before pooling. Libraries were sequenced paired-end 2 x 150 bp on an Illumina HiSeq 2500. To increase sequence diversity, about 25-31% phiX was spiked into each library pool. The authors' analysis ran thus. The UMI-based MiGEC pipeline processed quality-filtered reads and removed over 75% of raw TCR sequences during error correction. VDJ genes were aligned to IMGT germline references, and each clonotype was defined by a unique CDR3 amino acid sequence together with V-J genes. Clonal expansion, Shannon diversity, and CDR3 relatedness (CalcPairwiseDistances, ClusterSamples) were evaluated with VDJtools, and phylogenetic trees were built with CLCbio workbench. Using coefficient-of-variation modelling across technical triplicates, the study counted a clone as expanded if it had at least 8 unique UMIs. Using fastp at Q25 and MiXCR, TCRdb reprocessed the public reads and kept productive beta chains. Rows are unified per CDR3 protein, each entry keeping the most common DNA and genes. For this entry, the V and J calls and clone size follow TCRdb and not the study's own pipeline. This sample gives tens of thousands of distinct CDR3 sequences in total; 2% to 3% of them show up just once. Of the sample, about 3% is held by the ten largest clones.

This sample is drawn from a study of neurological immune-mediated disorders (dated by TCRdb to about 2019). At the level of the whole study: Among the roughly 34 multiple sclerosis patients, relapsing-remitting MS was present in roughly 30 and secondary progressive MS was present in 3. The cohort was made up of 68 subjects, consisting of some 15 HAM/TSP patients, roughly 35 multiple sclerosis patients and about 20 healthy controls. Peripheral blood TCR-beta repertoires from HTLV-I-associated myelopathy (HAM/TSP) patients, multiple sclerosis patients and healthy controls were compared by UMI-based sequencing. Alongside PBMC samples, the set of some 97 TCR-beta libraries contained longitudinal samples, technical triplicates, and paired CD4+ and CD8+ T-cell subsets that had been sorted.

What the research found in general, with its limitations: No clinical or MRI features were associated with the MS cluster, and the authors said that larger cohorts are needed. TCR clonal expansion was highest in HAM/TSP patients and lowest in MS patients, with MS patients falling below even healthy controls. In phylogenetic analysis, the repertoires of 18 of 34 MS patients grouped into a cluster of related CDR3 sequences, which suggests a possible signature at the repertoire level. Expanded clones from different subjects shared no identical CDR3 amino acid sequences, which suggests that TCR-beta repertoires were private in all groups.

For the unsorted PBMC libraries, 2 million PBMCs were stored in RNAlater at -80 degrees C until RNA extraction and were used to generate the libraries. Multiple sclerosis patients were enrolled in a US clinical protocol evaluating disease progression by magnetic resonance imaging. Peripheral blood was subjected to Ficoll-Hypaque density gradient centrifugation to isolate PBMCs, which were then cryopreserved in liquid nitrogen. Relative to germline, V is missing 0 bases and J is missing 3 bases, with 2 bases of the junction outside any gene match. The CDR3, cysteine through phenylalanine, is 14 amino acids long. Only the CDR3 DNA is retained, 42 bases long and in frame from the first base. In the germline V gene, CDR1 corresponds to SGHRS and CDR2 to YFSETQ.

The sequencing sample was made of PBMCs. The chain is made from TRBV5-1 and TRBJ2-7, with TRBD2 identical over 8 junction bases. This sequence was found in a man in his fifties with multiple sclerosis. The CDR3 protein: CASSLAGGDYEQYF. The DNA sequence follows: TGCGCCAGCAGCTTGGCCGGGGGGGACTACGAGCAGTACTTC.